The T cell receptor (beta chain) described here comes from a study of T cell repertoires in cytomegalovirus infection. Background on the study: Shared public TCR beta signatures pointed to both CMV infection and a matching HLA type.

Study outcomes and limitations: People with CMV and the relevant HLA were identified by cumulative public TCR beta family frequency.

TCRdb itself ran the reads through MiXCR, one entry per CDR3 protein. The data contain fewer than 1,000,000 distinct CDR3 sequences, about a third of them seen just once; the ten biggest clones take up 10% to 15%. Points on this clonotype: Its antigen is currently unknown.

The clonotype comes from a human donor in good health (CMV status not recorded). Some clones in this sample may be carry-over from other donors' samples. The sample in question was cultured CD8+ T cells from PBMCs, obtained from culture after CMV antigen stimulation.

The CDR3: CASSQYQTGTYGYTF. For the CDR3, the DNA is TGTGCCAGCAGTCAATATCAGACAGGGACCTATGGCTACACCTTC. V usage is TRBV7-6 and J usage is TRBJ1-2, with 7 bases lining up with TRBD1. The CDR3 extends over 15 amino acids. Germline CDR1 reads SGHVS; CDR2 reads FNYEAQ. V dropped 6 bases and J dropped 4; count of bases not matched to a gene: 11.